The 6 T cell receptor beta chains in this list originate from one sample, sequenced in a study of OX40 agonist ivuxolimab in advanced cancers. Assay: immunoSEQ multiplex PCR; the TCRdb copy retains only in-frame clones and omits some. Counted here are 39,000 or so clones, 70% to 90% occurring once; the ten biggest clones make up about an eighth. The sequenced sample was CD4+ or CD8+ T cells sorted from blood, obtained in a trial of the OX40 agonist ivuxolimab. Receptors originate from an adult with an advanced solid tumor such as melanoma, head and neck, liver or kidney cancer.

J is TRBJ2-5 and V is TRBV4-1; TRBD1 matches at 9 bases. Near its end, the DNA agrees better with TRBJ2-7, so the J call may be wrong. Germline V gene lookup returns CDR1 MGHRA and CDR2 YSYEKL. The CDR3 contains 15 residues. CDR3 nucleotides: TGCGCCAGCAGCCCTGGACAGGGGCGCCTTTACGAGCAGTACTTC. This translates into CASSPGQGRLYEQYF.

The rearrangement uses TRBV5-4 and TRBJ2-5; maybe TRBD2 (6 bases). From germline, CDR1 is SGHNT and CDR2 YYREEE (reference sequence). The CDR3 loop spans 13 amino acids. The germline V and J ends were trimmed by 3 bases and 4 bases, with 10 bases remaining between them. CDR3 DNA: TGTGCCAGCAGCTCCTTGGGGGGAGAGACCCAGTACTTC. Its protein product is CASSSLGGETQYF.

There are a few counts of this clone. This sequence joins TRBV7-9 and TRBJ2-1; no definite D call. Trimming stripped 5 bases from V and 9 bases from J, with 17 bases between. CDR1 and CDR2 from the germline V gene are SEHNR and FQNEAQ (reference sequence). The CDR3 loop spans 14 amino acids. As DNA, the CDR3 is TGTGCCAGCAGCCCCCCTCTCCCCCCTGGTGAGCAGTTCTTC. Translation: CASSPPLPPGEQFF.

V and J are TRBV7-3 and TRBJ2-5, with a possible D match to TRBD2 (6 bases). V gave up 8 bases and J gave up 5 bases, with 21 bases separating them. The CDR3 consists of 15 residues. Germline V lookup: CDR1 SGHTA, CDR2 FQGTGA. The CDR3 is CASSLVGGGRETQYF. For the CDR3, the DNA is TGTGCCAGCTCCCTCGTGGGGGGAGGTCGGGAGACCCAGTACTTC. The variable domain in full, with the rest retrieved from reference TRBV7-3 and TRBJ2-5, is GAGVSQTPSNKVTEKGKYVELRCDPISGHTALYWYRQSLGQGPEFLIYFQGTGAADDSGLPNDRFFAVRPEGSVSTLKIQRTERGDSAVYLCASSLVGGGRETQYFGPGTRLLVL.

CDR3 in amino acids: CASSQRLATGELFF. CDR3 DNA: TGTGCCAGCAGCCAACGATTGGCCACCGGGGAGCTGTTTTTT. The chain couples TRBV14 to TRBJ2-2; no firm D call. Germline CDR1 is SGHDN and CDR2 is FVKESK. CDR3 length: 14 residues. Trimming took 2 bases from V and 4 from J, leaving 8 bases between them.

This clone showed up just once. The DNA for the CDR3 is TGTGCCAGCAGCTTGGCGGGAGGGCCCTACGAGCAGTACTTC. Amino acids: CASSLAGGPYEQYF. V gene TRBV5-4 combines with J gene TRBJ2-7; TRBD2 matches at 8 bases. Trimming removed 0 bases from V and 2 bases from J; junction bases left unmatched: 1. The CDR3 runs 14 residues. CDR1 and CDR2 (germline): SGHNT, YYREEE (reference sequence).